What follows describes a single T cell receptor (beta chain). Its matching antigen is unknown. The data stem from a study of T cells in localized non-small cell lung cancer. Study-wide results and caveats: Paired adjacent lung recovered a median approximately 57 of the top 100 tumor clones.

Trimming took 7 bases from V and 1 from J, leaving 10 bases between them. Germline V gene lookup returns CDR1 MNHNY and CDR2 SVGAGI (reference sequence). The CDR3 is 13 amino acids. Sequencing was performed with immunoSEQ multiplex PCR; in TCRdb, only in-frame clones are kept and a portion is missing. The data hold around 50,000 clones, with roughly four fifths observed a single time. The chain employs TRBV6-6 and TRBJ1-1; D gene unclear. Sequenced here: peripheral blood, sampled before any cancer treatment. This receptor was obtained from a female donor at least 60 years old with stage II squamous cell lung carcinoma. Here the CDR3 DNA reads TGTGCCAGCACCAGAGGATCGAACACTGAAGCTTTCTTT. It translates to CASTRGSNTEAFF.